These 12 T cell receptor beta chains originate from one sample sequenced in a study of shared clonotypes between healthy human individuals. Some clones are missing from TCRdb's copy, which holds only in-frame ones; the method was immunoSEQ multiplex PCR. The sample includes 950,000 to 1,300,000 clones, around 75% of them seen just once. Sequenced: memory CD4+ T cells sorted from blood. Subset reported: CD45RA-negative fraction. These TCRs come from a man aged 18 to 30 in good health.

The gene calls are TRBV11-2 and TRBJ2-3; D perhaps matches TRBD1 (5 bases). Trimming removed 6 bases from V and 2 bases from J, with 9 bases in between. Germline CDR1 is SGHAT and CDR2 is FQNNGV. The CDR3 runs 13 residues. The chain's CDR3 is CASSRQLTDTQYF. The CDR3, as DNA: TGTGCCAGCAGTCGACAGCTCACAGATACGCAGTATTTT.

This clone was seen more than once but under ten times. This chain uses TRBV28 with TRBJ2-1, with 9 bases matching TRBD2. The CDR3 extends over 15 amino acids. Losses at the gene ends were 7 bases for V and 3 bases for J; bases not matched to a gene: 7. Germline V CDR1 and CDR2: MDHEN, SYDVKM. The DNA for the CDR3 is TGTGCCAGCATCTCTCTAGCGGGGAGCTACAATGAGCAGTTCTTC. Translated: CASISLAGSYNEQFF. The full variable domain, its missing parts supplied by reference TRBV28 and TRBJ2-1, is DVKVTQSSRYLVKRTGEKVFLECVQDMDHENMFWYRQDPGLGLRLIYFSYDVKMKEKGDIPEGYSVSREKKERFSLILESASTNQTSMYLCASISLAGSYNEQFFGPGTRLTVL.

CDR3 in DNA: TGTGCCAGCAGTACGGGACAGGACAACTATGGCTACACCTTC. Encoded protein: CASSTGQDNYGYTF. The chain uses TRBV27 and TRBJ1-2; the match to TRBD1 covers 8 bases. V was pared by 5 bases and J by 2 bases, with 4 bases of the junction left unmatched. The CDR3 runs 14 residues. In germline, CDR1 is MNHEY, CDR2 SMNVEV (reference sequence).

With respect to this clone: The junction departs from the called germline gene at one end, perhaps through a read error. The V and J genes are TRBV4-3 and TRBJ2-1; D is perhaps TRBD1 (6 bases). Germline CDR1 and CDR2: LGHNA and YSLEER. The CDR3 covers 17 residues. Here the CDR3 reads CASSQGGGRPPYDEQFF. Written as DNA, the CDR3 is TGCGCCAGCAGCCAAGGTGGGGGCCGCCCTCCCTACGATGAGCAGTTCTTC.

This clone occurred a few times. This chain uses TRBV5-4 with TRBJ2-4; D unclear. The germline V and J ends were trimmed by 2 bases and 0 bases, with 6 bases remaining between them. Germline V lookup: CDR1 SGHNT, CDR2 YYREEE (reference sequence). The CDR3 length is 14 residues. In DNA form, the CDR3 reads TGTGCCAGCAGCTTATCGGAAGCCAAAAACATTCAGTACTTC. Translation: CASSLSEAKNIQYF.

This chain uses TRBV28 with TRBJ2-7; possibly TRBD1 for D (8 bases). Trimming stripped 3 bases from V and 1 base from J, with 13 bases between. From germline, CDR1 is MDHEN and CDR2 SYDVKM. This CDR3 comprises 15 residues. The CDR3 bases are TGTGCCAGCAGTTTCAGGGGGCGGGGGTCCTACGAGCAGTACTTC. As protein: CASSFRGRGSYEQYF. The full variable domain, in which reference TRBV28 and TRBJ2-7 provide the parts outside the CDR3, is DVKVTQSSRYLVKRTGEKVFLECVQDMDHENMFWYRQDPGLGLRLIYFSYDVKMKEKGDIPEGYSVSREKKERFSLILESASTNQTSMYLCASSFRGRGSYEQYFGPGTRLTVT.

The V and J genes are TRBV4-2 and TRBJ2-7; possibly TRBD1 for D (5 bases). CDR1 and CDR2 (germline): LGHNA, YNFKEQ. This CDR3 spans 14 amino acids. With 0 bases removed from V and 2 bases from J, the gap between germline ends came to 8 bases. CDR3 residues: CASSQDAGPYEQYF. CDR3 nucleotides: TGTGCCAGCAGCCAAGATGCAGGGCCCTACGAGCAGTACTTC.

The V gene is TRBV6-1, the J gene TRBJ2-3; weak D call: TRBD1 (5 bases). This CDR3 is built from 15 residues. Trimming removed 1 base from V and 1 base from J, with 9 bases in between. Germline loops: CDR1 MNHNS, CDR2 SASEGT. CDR3 region: CASSEVGHRTDTQYF. CDR3 sequence (DNA): TGTGCCAGCAGTGAAGTAGGACACCGCACAGATACGCAGTATTTT.

The V and J genes are TRBV10-3 and TRBJ1-1; 7 bases agree with TRBD1. After removal of 10 bases from V and 5 bases from J, the junction contained 10 bases not matched to a gene. In germline, CDR1 is ENHRY, CDR2 SYGVKD. The CDR3 totals 13 residues. The CDR3 region has the DNA TGTGCCACGGAAACAGGGGAGGGGACTGAAGCTTTCTTT. This gives the protein CATETGEGTEAFF.

The chain links TRBV12-5 to TRBJ2-3; no definite D call. V was clipped by 3 bases and J by 6 bases, with 13 bases between them. Germline values: CDR1 LGHNT, CDR2 FRNRAP. The CDR3 covers 14 residues. The chain's CDR3 is CASGFFPLSDTQYF. DNA of the CDR3: TGTGCTAGTGGTTTCTTCCCCTTATCCGATACGCAGTATTTT.

This chain uses TRBV27 with TRBJ1-1, with a weak D call TRBD1 (6 bases). Trimming took 1 base from V and 5 from J, leaving 14 bases between them. The CDR3 consists of 15 residues. From germline, CDR1 is MNHEY and CDR2 SMNVEV (reference sequence). For the CDR3, the DNA is TGTGCCAGCAGTTTATGGGAGGGGGGGAAGACTGAAGCTTTCTTT. Amino acids: CASSLWEGGKTEAFF.

J is TRBJ1-2 and V is TRBV28; no firm D call. CDR1 is MDHEN and CDR2 is SYDVKM in the germline V gene. Between the trimmed V and J ends, which lost 3 bases and 4 bases, there was a span of 9 bases. CDR3 length equals 13 residues. In nucleotides, the CDR3 is TGTGCCAGCAGTTTGGGAGGCTTCTATGGCTACACCTTC. Protein: CASSLGGFYGYTF.